This note documents a single T cell receptor (beta chain) sequence. Every patient was affected by relapse after autologous stem cell transplantation, while exposure to brentuximab vedotin was not uniform. This entry comes from a study of PD-1 blockade in classical Hodgkin lymphoma. TCRdb's table, derived via immunoSEQ multiplex PCR, lists solely in-frame clones and lacks some. The sample shows roughly 19,000 clones, 70% to 85% of them seen only once. Trimming cost V 3 bases and J 7 bases, with 9 bases left between them. The CDR3 runs to 12 residues. Germline lookup yields CDR1 LNHNV and CDR2 YYDKDF (reference sequence).

The V call is TRBV15, the J call TRBJ1-1; D is unclear. The clonotype originates from a human donor with classical Hodgkin lymphoma. Specimen: peripheral blood mononuclear cells (PBMCs), collected at baseline. CDR3 DNA: TGTGCCACCAGCAGGGGAAGGAGTGAAGCTTTCTTT. Protein: CATSRGRSEAFF.